Listed below are T cell receptor beta chains from one sample, sequenced in a study of blood T cell repertoires in COVID-19. The assay was immunoSEQ multiplex PCR, and TCRdb's table has in-frame clones only and misses some. The sample gives 150,000 to 160,000 clones, about 80% of which show up once; around 10% is in the top ten. Sample: peripheral blood. All receptors derive from a woman aged 60-75 years with COVID-19, enrolled during active disease. Each CDR3 is given with its conserved first and last residue. A D gene is named only where the DNA matches it firmly. Some rows have no size entry. The others give once, few or many, or a class for an expanded clone.

abundance | d_gene | len | j_gene | v_gene | CDR3nt | CDR3aa
NA | NA | 12 | TRBJ1-1 | TRBV10-3 | TGTGCCATCTATACCGGGACTAAGGAAGCTTTCTTT | CAIYTGTKEAFF
NA | TRBD1 | 15 | TRBJ2-1 | TRBV29-1 | TGCAGCGTCCCTAGTGGGGACAGGGTCGGCAATGAGCAGTTCTTC | CSVPSGDRVGNEQFF
NA | TRBD1 | 14 | TRBJ1-5 | TRBV3-1/TRBV3-2 | TGTGCCAGCAGCCGAAAGGGGGCTAATCAGCCCCAGCATTTT | CASSRKGANQPQHF
few | TRBD2 | 13 | TRBJ2-5 | TRBV6-5 | TGTGCCACCCAGACTAGCGGGGTCGAGACCCAGTACTTC | CATQTSGVETQYF
NA | TRBD1 | 13 | TRBJ1-1 | TRBV27 | TGTGCCAGCAGGACAGGGGCTCCGACTGAAGCTTTCTTT | CASRTGAPTEAFF
NA | NA | 11 | TRBJ2-7 | TRBV20-1 | TGCAGTGCTAGCGGCTCCTACGAGCAGTACTTC | CSASGSYEQYF
NA | NA | 16 | TRBJ1-3 | TRBV27 | TGTGCCAGCAGCCTCAGGACCGGGACATCTGGAAACACCATATATTTT | CASSLRTGTSGNTIYF
NA | TRBD1 | 12 | TRBJ2-5 | TRBV30 | TGTGCCTGGAGTGTCAGGGGGGAGACCCAGTACTTC | CAWSVRGETQYF
NA | NA | 13 | TRBJ1-1 | TRBV3-1/TRBV3-2 | TGTGCCAGCAGCCCCCAGCGGGGAACTGAAGCTTTCTTT | CASSPQRGTEAFF
few | NA | 14 | TRBJ2-5 | TRBV5-4 | TGTGCCAGCTCAGAAGGACAGTTTCAAGAGACCCAGTACTTC | CASSEGQFQETQYF
NA | TRBD1 | 18 | TRBJ2-7 | TRBV7-2 | TGTGCCAGCAGCTATAGAGGGGGGACAGGGGGCAACTCCTACGAGCAGTACTTC | CASSYRGGTGGNSYEQYF
few | TRBD2 | 16 | TRBJ2-1 | TRBV9 | TGTGCCAGCAGCGCGTTACTAGCGGGAGACTACAATGAGCAGTTCTTC | CASSALLAGDYNEQFF
NA | NA | 15 | TRBJ1-3 | TRBV28 | TGTGCCAGCAGTTTCTCCATCAGCTCTGGAAACACCATATATTTT | CASSFSISSGNTIYF
NA | NA | 13 | TRBJ2-1 | TRBV5-1 | TGCGCCAGCAGCTTGATAGAATACAATGAGCAGTTCTTC | CASSLIEYNEQFF
once | TRBD2 | 15 | TRBJ2-1 | TRBV5-1 | TGCGCCAGCAGCCTCACTAGCGGGGCCTACAATGAGCAGTTCTTC | CASSLTSGAYNEQFF
NA | TRBD1 | 13 | TRBJ1-5 | TRBV18 | TGTGCCAGCTCACGGACAGGGGATCAGCCCCAGCATTTT | CASSRTGDQPQHF
NA | NA | 13 | TRBJ1-6 | TRBV6-5 | TGTGCCAGCAGGTATATTGAGAAATCACCCCTCCACTTT | CASRYIEKSPLHF
NA | NA | 17 | TRBJ1-1 | TRBV7-2 | TGTGCCAGCAGCCCCCAGGTCGCTAGGGTTGGGAGCACTGAAGCTTTCTTT | CASSPQVARVGSTEAFF
NA | TRBD1 | 14 | TRBJ1-1 | TRBV19 | TGTGCCAGTAGTACCGTGACAGGGCCCACTGAAGCTTTCTTT | CASSTVTGPTEAFF
NA | NA | 13 | TRBJ2-2 | TRBV24-1 | TGTGCCACCCGTCCAGGGGACACCGGGGAGCTGTTTTTT | CATRPGDTGELFF
NA | NA | 14 | TRBJ2-7 | TRBV5-1 | TGCGCCAGCAGCTTGGGGGACTCGGTCTACGAGCAGTACTTC | CASSLGDSVYEQYF
NA | TRBD2 | 15 | TRBJ2-5 | TRBV7-3 | TGTGCCAGCAGCTTGAAGCGGGAGGGTGAAGAGACCCAGTACTTC | CASSLKREGEETQYF
few | TRBD2 | 16 | TRBJ2-1 | TRBV6-6 | TGTGCCAGCAGTTCCAATCTAGCGGGAGCCGGAAATGAGCAGTTCTTC | CASSSNLAGAGNEQFF
few | NA | 15 | TRBJ2-5 | TRBV15 | TGTGCCACCAGCTTACACGGGGGAGGCGGCGAGACCCAGTACTTC | CATSLHGGGGETQYF
NA | TRBD1 | 14 | TRBJ1-2 | TRBV19 | TGTGCCAGTAGTGGACAGGGTTCGAACTATGGCTACACCTTC | CASSGQGSNYGYTF
NA | NA | 16 | TRBJ1-6 | TRBV18 | TGTGCCAGCTCACCAGCGGAGCGCTCCTATAATTCACCCCTCCACTTT | CASSPAERSYNSPLHF
NA | NA | 15 | TRBJ1-6 | TRBV5-8 | TGTGCCAGCAGCTTGCACAAAGGGGGTAATTCACCCCTCCACTTT | CASSLHKGGNSPLHF
NA | NA | 18 | TRBJ1-1 | TRBV5-1 | TGCGCCAGCAGCTCAATAAATGGGGACCTCACGGGAGTCACTGAAGCTTTCTTT | CASSSINGDLTGVTEAFF
NA | NA | 15 | TRBJ2-3 | TRBV7-7 | TGTGCTAGCAGCCTGAGCGGAGGAAGCACAGATACGCAGTATTTT | CASSLSGGSTDTQYF
NA | TRBD2 | 15 | TRBJ2-1 | TRBV5-4 | TGTGCCAGCAGCGCCCGGGAGGGAGGGATCAATGAGCAGTTCTTC | CASSAREGGINEQFF
few | NA | 15 | TRBJ2-1 | TRBV7-9 | TGTGCCAGCAGCTCCTCCCTAGGGGCCGCAGGTGAGCAGTTCTTC | CASSSSLGAAGEQFF
NA | TRBD1 | 14 | TRBJ1-5 | TRBV3-1/TRBV3-2 | TGTGCCAGCAGCTTGACAGGGCCCAATCAGCCCCAGCATTTT | CASSLTGPNQPQHF
NA | NA | 15 | TRBJ2-1 | TRBV27 | TGTGCCAGCAGTACCGACAGGCTCTCCTACAATGAGCAGTTCTTC | CASSTDRLSYNEQFF
NA | NA | 16 | TRBJ1-3 | TRBV6-5 | TGTGCCAGCAATTATTCTCCAGGGCTCTCTGGAAACACCATATATTTT | CASNYSPGLSGNTIYF
NA | TRBD1 | 13 | TRBJ1-2 | TRBV6-5 | TGTGCCAGCAGTCCCCGGACAGGAGGTGGCTACACCTTC | CASSPRTGGGYTF
once | NA | 12 | TRBJ1-1 | TRBV5-5 | TGTGCCAGCAGCCTAATTACTAGCAAAGCTTTCTTT | CASSLITSKAFF
NA | NA | 14 | TRBJ2-3 | TRBV4-1 | TGCGCCAGCAGCCAAGACCGACTTTCTGGGAGGCAGTATTTT | CASSQDRLSGRQYF
NA | TRBD2 | 15 | TRBJ2-5 | TRBV6-1 | TGTGCCAGCAGTGAGAGTAGAGGGACTACTGAGACCCAGTACTTC | CASSESRGTTETQYF
few | NA | 16 | TRBJ2-2 | TRBV5-6 | TGTGCCAGCAGCTTGGGAATGGGGCAGGGCACCGGGGAGCTGTTTTTT | CASSLGMGQGTGELFF
once | TRBD1 | 15 | TRBJ1-2 | TRBV2 | TGTGCCAGCAGCGAGGGGGCGTCCGTTAACTATGGCTACACCTTC | CASSEGASVNYGYTF
NA | NA | 15 | TRBJ1-2 | TRBV5-1 | TGCGCCAGCAGTTTCCGACAGCCCGCTAACTATGGCTACACCTTC | CASSFRQPANYGYTF
NA | NA | 15 | TRBJ1-1 | TRBV5-4 | TGTGCCAGCACGTACCAGGGAGGGGTGAGCGCTGAAGCTTTCTTT | CASTYQGGVSAEAFF
few | NA | 14 | TRBJ1-3 | TRBV14 | TGTGCCAGCAGCCAAGATCTCTCTGGAAACACCATATATTTT | CASSQDLSGNTIYF
NA | TRBD2 | 13 | TRBJ2-7 | TRBV5-1 | TGCGCCAGCAGCTTTGCGGGGGGTAACGAGCAGTACTTC | CASSFAGGNEQYF
once | TRBD1 | 14 | TRBJ1-2 | TRBV5-6 | TGTGCCAGCAGCTTTAGGACAGGGGTGAATGGCTACACCTTC | CASSFRTGVNGYTF
NA | TRBD2 | 16 | TRBJ2-1 | TRBV10-3 | TGTGCCACCCTCCCCACTAGCGGTCCTACCTACAATGAGCAGTTCTTC | CATLPTSGPTYNEQFF
NA | NA | 11 | TRBJ2-7 | TRBV6-5 | TGTGCCAGCAGGAACAGTTACGAGCAGTACTTC | CASRNSYEQYF
NA | NA | 17 | TRBJ1-3 | TRBV5-4 | TGTGCCAGCAGCTTGGTTGGAGGGCGAGCGACTGGAAACACCATATATTTT | CASSLVGGRATGNTIYF
NA | TRBD2 | 14 | TRBJ2-5 | TRBV6-6 | TGTGCCAGCAGTTACTCAGCGGGGCCCGAGACCCAGTACTTC | CASSYSAGPETQYF
NA | NA | 15 | TRBJ2-3 | TRBV6-1 | TGTGCCAGCAGTGAAATGGCCCCTAGCACAGATACGCAGTATTTT | CASSEMAPSTDTQYF
NA | NA | 14 | TRBJ2-5 | TRBV4-1 | TGCGCCAGCAGCCAAGGACAGGCTCTGGAGACCCAGTACTTC | CASSQGQALETQYF
NA | TRBD2 | 14 | TRBJ2-1 | TRBV27 | TGTGCCAGCAGTTTAGTTGGGGGGGACAATGAGCAGTTCTTC | CASSLVGGDNEQFF
NA | TRBD2 | 16 | TRBJ2-3 | TRBV3-1/TRBV3-2 | TGTGCCAGCAGCCAAGATGGCGGGGGGGCAACCGATACGCAGTATTTT | CASSQDGGGATDTQYF
NA | TRBD1 | 14 | TRBJ1-1 | TRBV3-1/TRBV3-2 | TGTGCCAGCAGCCTCGGACAGGCCACTGTGACGGCTTTCTTT | CASSLGQATVTAFF